The rows below give T cell receptor beta chains drawn from one sample of a study of early T cells in non-severe SARS-CoV-2 infection. TCRdb ran MiXCR on the 5' RACE reads and lists one entry per CDR3 protein. This repertoire shows 35,000 to 45,000 distinct CDR3 sequences, roughly 6.2% found once; its top ten account for 9.5% to 15%. The sequencing sample was made of whole blood. The receptors were sampled from an adult who was a healthcare worker with PCR-confirmed SARS-CoV-2 infection or an uninfected control (not recorded which). Both conserved end residues are part of each CDR3. Each record gives: V gene, clone size, CDR3 length, J gene, CDR3 protein. Only part of the rows carry a size: once, few, many, or a class if the clone is expanded.

TRBV5-1	many	13	TRBJ2-5	CASTLEVGETQYF
TRBV27	many	13	TRBJ2-7	CASSPRDSHEQYF
TRBV6-1	many	14	TRBJ1-4	CASSEAGGNEKLFF
TRBV9	medium-sized	14	TRBJ2-1	CASSANIGADEQFF
TRBV7-6	many	15	TRBJ1-1	CASSFGQEGGTEAFF
TRBV4-2	NA	18	TRBJ1-1	CASSQDLITGRGVTEAFF
TRBV7-9	many	17	TRBJ2-2	CASSLGPAGTNTGELFF
TRBV12-3/TRBV12-4	many	14	TRBJ2-1	CASNRQGAWDEQFF
TRBV9	many	14	TRBJ2-7	CASSRDRGIYEQYF
TRBV28	NA	13	TRBJ2-5	CASSTANQETQYF
TRBV7-2	NA	13	TRBJ2-2	CASSLVFPGELFF